The present T cell receptor beta chain was sequenced within a study of breast tumors, draining lymph nodes, adjacent tissues. This clonotype was counted at least ten times. Samples came from axillary lymph nodes draining the breast cancer. TCRdb processed the multiplex PCR reads anew with MiXCR; each CDR3 protein has one entry. The sample lists 100,000 or so distinct CDR3 sequences; around 20% were seen once. V dropped 4 bases and J dropped 1 base, with 6 bases sitting between them. Germline assignment: CDR1 SEHNR and CDR2 FQNEAQ (reference sequence). This CDR3 comprises 13 residues. This sequence originates from a female donor with breast cancer. Some clones in this sample may be carry-over from other donors' samples. This chain connects TRBV7-9 to TRBJ2-3; D is unclear. The sequenced material came from axillary lymph node tissue. This CDR3 reads CASSYLRTDTQYF. The CDR3 DNA is TGTGCCAGCAGCTATCTTCGCACAGATACGCAGTATTTT.